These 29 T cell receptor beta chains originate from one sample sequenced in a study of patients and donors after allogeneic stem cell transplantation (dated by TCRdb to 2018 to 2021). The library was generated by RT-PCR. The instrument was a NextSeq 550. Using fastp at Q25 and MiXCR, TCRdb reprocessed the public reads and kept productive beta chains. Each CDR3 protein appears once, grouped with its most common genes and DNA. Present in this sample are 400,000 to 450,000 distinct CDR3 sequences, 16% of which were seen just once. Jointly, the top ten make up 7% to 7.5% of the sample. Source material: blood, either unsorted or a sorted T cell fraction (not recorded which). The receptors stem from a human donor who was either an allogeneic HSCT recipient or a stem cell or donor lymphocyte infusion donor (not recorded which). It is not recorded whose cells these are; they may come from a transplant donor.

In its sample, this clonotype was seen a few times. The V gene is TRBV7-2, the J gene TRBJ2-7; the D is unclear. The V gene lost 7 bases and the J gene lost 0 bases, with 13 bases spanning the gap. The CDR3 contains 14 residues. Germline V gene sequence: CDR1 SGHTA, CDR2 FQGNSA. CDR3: CASTSNRVSYEQYF. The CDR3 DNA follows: TGTGCCAGCACCTCTAACAGAGTCTCCTACGAGCAGTACTTC.

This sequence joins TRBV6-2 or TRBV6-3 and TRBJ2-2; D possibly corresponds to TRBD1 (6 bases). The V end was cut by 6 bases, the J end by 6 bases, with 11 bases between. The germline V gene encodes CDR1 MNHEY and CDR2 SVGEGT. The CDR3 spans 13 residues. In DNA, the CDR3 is TGTGCCAGCAGGTTAAACAGGGCCGGGGAGCTGTTTTTT. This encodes CASRLNRAGELFF.

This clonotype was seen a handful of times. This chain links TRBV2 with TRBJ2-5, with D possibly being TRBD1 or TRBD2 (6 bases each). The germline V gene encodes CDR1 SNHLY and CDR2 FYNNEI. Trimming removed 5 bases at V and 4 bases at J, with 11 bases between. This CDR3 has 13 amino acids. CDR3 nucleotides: TGTGCCAGCAGTCGCGAGGGGGGAGAGACCCAGTACTTC. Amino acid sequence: CASSREGGETQYF.

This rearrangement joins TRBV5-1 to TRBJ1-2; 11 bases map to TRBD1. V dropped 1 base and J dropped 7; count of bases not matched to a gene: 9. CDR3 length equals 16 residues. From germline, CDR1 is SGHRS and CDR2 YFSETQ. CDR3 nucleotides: TGCGCCAGCAGCTTGTCGGCGGACAGGGGGCCATCTGGCTACACCTTC. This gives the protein CASSLSADRGPSGYTF.

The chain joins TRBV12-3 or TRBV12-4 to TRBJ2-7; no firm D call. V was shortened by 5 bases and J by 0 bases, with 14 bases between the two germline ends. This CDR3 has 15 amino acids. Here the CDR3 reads CASSRMSSSSYEQYF. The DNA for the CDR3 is TGTGCCAGCAGTAGGATGAGCTCGAGCTCCTACGAGCAGTACTTC.

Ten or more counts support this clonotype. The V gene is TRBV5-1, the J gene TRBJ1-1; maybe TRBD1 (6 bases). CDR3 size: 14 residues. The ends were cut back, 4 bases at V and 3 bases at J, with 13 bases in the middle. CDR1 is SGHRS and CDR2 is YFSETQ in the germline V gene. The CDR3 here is CASSPGAGYTEAFF. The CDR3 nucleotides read TGCGCCAGCAGCCCGGGGGCTGGGTACACTGAAGCTTTCTTT. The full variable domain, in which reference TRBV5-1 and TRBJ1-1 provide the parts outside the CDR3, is KAGVTQTPRYLIKTRGQQVTLSCSPISGHRSVSWYQQTPGQGLQFLFEYFSETQRNKGNFPGRFSGRQFSNSRSEMNVSTLELGDSALYLCASSPGAGYTEAFFGQGTRLTVV.

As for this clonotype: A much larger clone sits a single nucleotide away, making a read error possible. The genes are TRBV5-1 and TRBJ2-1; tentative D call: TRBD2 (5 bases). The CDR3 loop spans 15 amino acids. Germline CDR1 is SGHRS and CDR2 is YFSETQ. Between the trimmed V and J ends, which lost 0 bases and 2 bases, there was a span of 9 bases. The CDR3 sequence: CASSLDSETYNEQFF. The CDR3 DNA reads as TGCGCCAGCAGCTTGGATAGCGAGACCTACAATGAGCAGTTCTTC.

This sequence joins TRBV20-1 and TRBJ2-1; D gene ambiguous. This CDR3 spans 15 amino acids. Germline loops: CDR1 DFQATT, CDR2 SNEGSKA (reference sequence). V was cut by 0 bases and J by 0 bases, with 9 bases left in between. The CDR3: CSARDLRSSYNEQFF. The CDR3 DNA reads TGCAGTGCTAGAGACCTTAGAAGCTCCTACAATGAGCAGTTCTTC.

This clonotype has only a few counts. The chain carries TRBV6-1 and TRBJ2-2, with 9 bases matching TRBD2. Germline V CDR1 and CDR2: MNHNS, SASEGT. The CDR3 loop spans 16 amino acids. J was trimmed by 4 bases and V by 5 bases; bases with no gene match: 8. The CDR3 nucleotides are TGTGCCAGCAGTACTCTAGCGGGGTCGGGCACCGGGGAGCTGTTTTTT. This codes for CASSTLAGSGTGELFF.

The DNA for the CDR3 is TGTGCCAGCAGTTTTAAGGACAGCGAAGCTTTCTTT. This translates into CASSFKDSEAFF. The chain uses TRBV7-6 and TRBJ1-1; TRBD1 is a possible D gene (6 bases). V lost 6 bases to trimming and J lost 8 bases, with 13 bases between them. Per germline, CDR1 SGHVS and CDR2 FNYEAQ. The CDR3 runs to 12 residues. Based on the CDR3 plus reference TRBV7-6 and TRBJ1-1, the full variable domain is GAGVSQSPRYKVTKRGQDVALRCDPISGHVSLYWYRQALGQGPEFLTYFNYEAQQDKSGLPNDRFSAERPEGSISTLTIQRTEQRDSAMYRCASSFKDSEAFFGQGTRLTVV.

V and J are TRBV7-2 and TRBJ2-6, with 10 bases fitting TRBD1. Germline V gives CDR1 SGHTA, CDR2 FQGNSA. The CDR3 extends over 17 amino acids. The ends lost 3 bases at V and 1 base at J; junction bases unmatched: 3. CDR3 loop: CASSFGQGGSGANVLTF. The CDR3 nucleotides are TGTGCCAGCAGCTTTGGACAGGGGGGTTCTGGGGCCAACGTCCTGACTTTC. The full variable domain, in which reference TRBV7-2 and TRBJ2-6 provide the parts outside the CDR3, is GAGVSQSPSNKVTEKGKDVELRCDPISGHTALYWYRQSLGQGLEFLIYFQGNSAPDKSGLPSDRFSAERTGGSVSTLTIQRTQQEDSAVYLCASSFGQGGSGANVLTFGAGSRLTVL.

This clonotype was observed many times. The CDR3 loop reads CASRGTYNEQFF. CDR3 nucleotides: TGCGCCAGCAGAGGGACCTACAATGAGCAGTTCTTC. V usage is TRBV5-1 and J usage is TRBJ2-1; D unclear. This CDR3 spans 12 amino acids. Trimming pared 5 bases from V and 2 bases from J, leaving 5 bases between. Per the germline V gene, CDR1 is SGHRS and CDR2 is YFSETQ.

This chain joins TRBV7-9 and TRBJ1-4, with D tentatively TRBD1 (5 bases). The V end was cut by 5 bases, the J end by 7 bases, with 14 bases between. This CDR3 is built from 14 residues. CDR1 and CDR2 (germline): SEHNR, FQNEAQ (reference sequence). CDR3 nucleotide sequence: TGTGCCAGCAGCGGCCGGGGCCGAGGTGAAAAACTGTTTTTT. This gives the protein CASSGRGRGEKLFF.

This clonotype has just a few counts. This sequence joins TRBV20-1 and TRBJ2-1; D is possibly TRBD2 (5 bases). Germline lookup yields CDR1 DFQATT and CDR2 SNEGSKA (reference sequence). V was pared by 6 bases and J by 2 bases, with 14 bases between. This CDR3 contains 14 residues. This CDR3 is CSAQNQRPYNEQFF. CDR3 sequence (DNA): TGCAGTGCGCAGAACCAGCGGCCCTACAATGAGCAGTTCTTC.

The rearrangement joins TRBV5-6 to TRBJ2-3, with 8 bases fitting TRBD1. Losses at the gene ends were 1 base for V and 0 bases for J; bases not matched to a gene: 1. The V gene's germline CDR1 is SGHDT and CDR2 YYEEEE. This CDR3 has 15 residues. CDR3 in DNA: TGTGCCAGCAGCTTGCGACAGGGGAGCACAGATACGCAGTATTTT. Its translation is CASSLRQGSTDTQYF.

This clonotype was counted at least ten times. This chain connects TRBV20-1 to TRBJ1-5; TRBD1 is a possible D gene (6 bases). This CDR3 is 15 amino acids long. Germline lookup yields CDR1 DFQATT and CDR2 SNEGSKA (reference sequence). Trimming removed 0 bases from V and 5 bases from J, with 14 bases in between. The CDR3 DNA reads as TGCAGTGCTAGAGATGCCAGGGGTTGGCATCAGCCCCAGCATTTT. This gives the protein CSARDARGWHQPQHF.

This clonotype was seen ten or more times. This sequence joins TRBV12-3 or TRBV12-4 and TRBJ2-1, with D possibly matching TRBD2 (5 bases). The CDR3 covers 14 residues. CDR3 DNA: TGTGCTGCCGGTAAGGACTTCTCCTACAATGAGCAGTTCTTC. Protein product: CAAGKDFSYNEQFF.

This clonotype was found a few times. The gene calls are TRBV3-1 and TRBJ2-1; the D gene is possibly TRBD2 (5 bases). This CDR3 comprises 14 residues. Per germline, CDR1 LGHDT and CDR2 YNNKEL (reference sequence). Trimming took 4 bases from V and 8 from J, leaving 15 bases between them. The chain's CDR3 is CASSPQPSNHEQFF. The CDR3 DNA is TGTGCCAGCAGCCCACAACCTAGCAACCATGAGCAGTTCTTC.

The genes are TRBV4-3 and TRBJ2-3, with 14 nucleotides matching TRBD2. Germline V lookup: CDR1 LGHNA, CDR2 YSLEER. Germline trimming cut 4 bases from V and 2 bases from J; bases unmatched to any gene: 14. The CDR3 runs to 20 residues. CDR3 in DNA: TGCGCCAGCAGCCGGCGGACTAGCGGGGGGCCTACGCTTCACACAGATACGCAGTATTTT. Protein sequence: CASSRRTSGGPTLHTDTQYF.

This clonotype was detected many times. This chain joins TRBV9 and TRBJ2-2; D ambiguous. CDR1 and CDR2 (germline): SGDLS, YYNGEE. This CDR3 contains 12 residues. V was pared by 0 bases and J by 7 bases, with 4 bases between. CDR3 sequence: CASSVGVGELFF. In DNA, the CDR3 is TGTGCCAGCAGCGTAGGGGTCGGGGAGCTGTTTTTT.

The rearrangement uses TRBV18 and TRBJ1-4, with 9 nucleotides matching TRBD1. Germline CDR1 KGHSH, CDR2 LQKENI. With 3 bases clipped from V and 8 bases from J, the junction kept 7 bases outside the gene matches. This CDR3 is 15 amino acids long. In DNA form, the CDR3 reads TGTGCCAGCTCACCGCAGGGGACAGGGCAAGAAAAACTGTTTTTT. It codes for CASSPQGTGQEKLFF. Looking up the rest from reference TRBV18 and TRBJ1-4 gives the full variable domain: NAGVMQNPRHLVRRRGQEARLRCSPMKGHSHVYWYRQLPEEGLKFMVYLQKENIIDESGMPKERFSAEFPKEGPSILRIQQVVRGDSAAYFCASSPQGTGQEKLFFGSGTQLSVL.

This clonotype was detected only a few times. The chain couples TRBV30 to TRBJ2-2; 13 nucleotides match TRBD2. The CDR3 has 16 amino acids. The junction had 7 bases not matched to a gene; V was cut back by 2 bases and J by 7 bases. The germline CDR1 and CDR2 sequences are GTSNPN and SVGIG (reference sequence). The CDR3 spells CAWSKLAGGPVGELFF. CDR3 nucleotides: TGTGCCTGGAGTAAACTAGCGGGGGGGCCCGTCGGGGAGCTGTTTTTT.

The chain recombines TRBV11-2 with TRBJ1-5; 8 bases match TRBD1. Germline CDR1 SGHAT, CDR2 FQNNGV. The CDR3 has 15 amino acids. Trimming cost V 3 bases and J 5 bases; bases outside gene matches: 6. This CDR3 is CASSLRTGHYQPQHF. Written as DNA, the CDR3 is TGTGCCAGCAGCTTGAGGACAGGGCACTATCAGCCCCAGCATTTT.

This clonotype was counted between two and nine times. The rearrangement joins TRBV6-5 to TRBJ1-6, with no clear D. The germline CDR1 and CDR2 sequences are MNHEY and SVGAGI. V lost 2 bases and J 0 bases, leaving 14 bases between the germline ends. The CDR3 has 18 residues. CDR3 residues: CASSYETPKSSYNSPLHF. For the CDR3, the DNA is TGTGCCAGCAGTTACGAGACACCTAAAAGCTCCTATAATTCACCCCTCCACTTT.

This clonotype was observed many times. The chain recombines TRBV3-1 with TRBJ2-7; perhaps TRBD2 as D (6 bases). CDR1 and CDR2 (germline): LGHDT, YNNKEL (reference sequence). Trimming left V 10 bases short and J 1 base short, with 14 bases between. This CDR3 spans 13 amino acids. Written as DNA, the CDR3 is TGTGCCACCCCGGGACTGGTTTCCTACGAGCAGTACTTC. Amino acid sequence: CATPGLVSYEQYF.

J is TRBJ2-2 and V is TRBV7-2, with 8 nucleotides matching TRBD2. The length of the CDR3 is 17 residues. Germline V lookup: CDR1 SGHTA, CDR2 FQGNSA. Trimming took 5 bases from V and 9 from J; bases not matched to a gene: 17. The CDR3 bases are TGTGCCAGCAGCCGGACGGACCCGGGACTAGAACCCCGGGAGCTGTTTTTT. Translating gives CASSRTDPGLEPRELFF. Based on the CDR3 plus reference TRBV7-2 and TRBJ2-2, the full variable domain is GAGVSQSPSNKVTEKGKDVELRCDPISGHTALYWYRQSLGQGLEFLIYFQGNSAPDKSGLPSDRFSAERTGGSVSTLTIQRTQQEDSAVYLCASSRTDPGLEPRELFFGEGSRLTVL.

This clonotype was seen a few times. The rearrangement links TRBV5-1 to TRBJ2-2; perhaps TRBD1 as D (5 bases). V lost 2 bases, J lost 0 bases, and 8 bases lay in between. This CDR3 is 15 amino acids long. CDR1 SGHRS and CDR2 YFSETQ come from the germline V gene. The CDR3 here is CASSFGHPNTGELFF. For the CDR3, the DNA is TGCGCCAGCAGCTTTGGACACCCGAACACCGGGGAGCTGTTTTTT.

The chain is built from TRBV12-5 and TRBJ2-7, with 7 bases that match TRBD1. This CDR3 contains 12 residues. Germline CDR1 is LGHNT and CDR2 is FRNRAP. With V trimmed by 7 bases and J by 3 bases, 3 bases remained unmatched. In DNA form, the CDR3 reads TGTGCTAGTGCTGGACAGGACTACGAGCAGTACTTC. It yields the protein CASAGQDYEQYF.

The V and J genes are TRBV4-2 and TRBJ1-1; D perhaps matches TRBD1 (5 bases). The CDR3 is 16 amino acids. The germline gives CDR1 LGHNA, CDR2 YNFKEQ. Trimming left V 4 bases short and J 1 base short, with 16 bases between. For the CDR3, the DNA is TGTGCCAGCAGCCTCGAACCGGGGGTAAAGAACACTGAAGCTTTCTTT. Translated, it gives CASSLEPGVKNTEAFF.